The clone carrying this T cell receptor (beta chain) appeared a few times. TCRdb re-derived calls from the 5' RACE reads in MiXCR, one entry per CDR3 protein. The profile shows under 150,000 distinct CDR3 sequences, 10% to 14% of them singletons. CDR1 is MGHRA, CDR2 YSYEKL, per germline. V lost 6 bases, J lost 1 base, and 9 bases lay in between. This CDR3 comprises 13 residues. The sample belongs to a study of spatial heterogeneity in lung cancer. This sample's time point: blood at routine non-recurrence follow-up after resection. This chain joins TRBV4-1 and TRBJ1-1; possible D gene TRBD1, 5 bases. The sequenced sample was PBMCs, obtained at follow-up. The sequence came from a female donor with early-stage non-small cell lung cancer. CDR3 protein: CASRGTANTEAFF. Here the CDR3 DNA reads TGCGCCAGCAGAGGGACGGCGAACACTGAAGCTTTCTTT.